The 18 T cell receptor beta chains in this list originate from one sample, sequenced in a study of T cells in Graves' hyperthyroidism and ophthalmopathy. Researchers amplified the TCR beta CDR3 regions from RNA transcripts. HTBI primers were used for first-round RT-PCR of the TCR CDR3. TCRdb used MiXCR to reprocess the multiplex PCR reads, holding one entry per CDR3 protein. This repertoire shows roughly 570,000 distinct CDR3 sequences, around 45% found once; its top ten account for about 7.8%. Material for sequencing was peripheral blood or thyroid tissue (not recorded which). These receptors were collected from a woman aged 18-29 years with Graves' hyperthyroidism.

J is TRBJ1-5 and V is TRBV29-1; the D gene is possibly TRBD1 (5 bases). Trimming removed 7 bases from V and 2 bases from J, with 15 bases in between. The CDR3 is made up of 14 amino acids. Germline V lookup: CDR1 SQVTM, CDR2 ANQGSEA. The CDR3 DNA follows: TGCAGCGCCAGCAGCAGGGTCGGCAATCAGCCCCAGCATTTT. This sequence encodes CSASSRVGNQPQHF. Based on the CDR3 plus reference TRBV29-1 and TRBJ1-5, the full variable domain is SAVISQKPSRDICQRGTSLTIQCQVDSQVTMMFWYRQQPGQSLTLIATANQGSEATYESGFVIDKFPISRPNLTFSTLTVSNMSPEDSSIYLCSASSRVGNQPQHFGDGTRLSIL.

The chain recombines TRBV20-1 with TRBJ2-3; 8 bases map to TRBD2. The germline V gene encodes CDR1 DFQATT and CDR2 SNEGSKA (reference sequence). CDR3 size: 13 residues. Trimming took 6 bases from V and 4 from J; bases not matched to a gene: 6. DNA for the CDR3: TGCAGTGCGCCCTACGGGGGGGCAGATACGCAGTATTTT. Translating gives CSAPYGGADTQYF.

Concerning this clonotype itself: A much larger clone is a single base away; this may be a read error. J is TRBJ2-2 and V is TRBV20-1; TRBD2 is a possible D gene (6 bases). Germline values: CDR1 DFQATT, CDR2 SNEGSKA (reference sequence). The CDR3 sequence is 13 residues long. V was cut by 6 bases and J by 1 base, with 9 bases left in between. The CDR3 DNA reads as TGCAGTGCCGGAGGGAGGAACACCGGGGAGCTGTTTTTT. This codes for CSAGGRNTGELFF.

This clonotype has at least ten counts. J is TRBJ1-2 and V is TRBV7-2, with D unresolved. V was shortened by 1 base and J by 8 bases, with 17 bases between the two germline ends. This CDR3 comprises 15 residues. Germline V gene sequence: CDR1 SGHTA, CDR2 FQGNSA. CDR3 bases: TGTGCCAGCAGCTTAGGAGGTGCCGGGTCATTAGGCTACACCTTC. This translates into CASSLGGAGSLGYTF.

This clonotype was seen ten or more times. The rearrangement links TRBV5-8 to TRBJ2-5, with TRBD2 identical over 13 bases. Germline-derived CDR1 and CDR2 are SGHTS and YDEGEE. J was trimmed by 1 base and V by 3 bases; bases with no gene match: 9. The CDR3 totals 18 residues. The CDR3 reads CASSSGGLAGTIQETQYF. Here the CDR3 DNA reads TGTGCCAGCAGCTCCGGGGGACTAGCGGGGACCATCCAAGAGACCCAGTACTTC.

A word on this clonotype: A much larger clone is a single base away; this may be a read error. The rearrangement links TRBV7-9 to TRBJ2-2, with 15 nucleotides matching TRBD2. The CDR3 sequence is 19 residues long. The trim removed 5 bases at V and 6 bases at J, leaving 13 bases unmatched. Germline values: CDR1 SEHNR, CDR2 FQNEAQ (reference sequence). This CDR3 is CASSPRTSGRAERAGELFF. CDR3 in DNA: TGTGCCAGCAGCCCAAGGACTAGCGGGAGGGCCGAAAGAGCCGGGGAGCTGTTTTTT. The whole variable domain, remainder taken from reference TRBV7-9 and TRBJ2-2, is DTGVSQNPRHKITKRGQNVTFRCDPISEHNRLYWYRQTLGQGPEFLTYFQNEAQLEKSRLLSDRFSAERPKGSFSTLEIQRTEQGDSAMYLCASSPRTSGRAERAGELFFGEGSRLTVL.

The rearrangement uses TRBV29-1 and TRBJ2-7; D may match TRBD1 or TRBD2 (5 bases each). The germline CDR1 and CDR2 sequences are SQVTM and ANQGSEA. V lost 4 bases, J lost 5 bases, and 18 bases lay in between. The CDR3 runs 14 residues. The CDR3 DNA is TGCAGCGTTGGCAATCGTCAGGGACGAGACGAGCAGTACTTC. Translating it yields CSVGNRQGRDEQYF.

In nucleotides, the CDR3 is TGCAGTGCTGGGGTAGCGGGAGACGAGACCCAGTACTTC. Protein: CSAGVAGDETQYF. V usage is TRBV20-1 and J usage is TRBJ2-5; 9 nucleotides agree with TRBD2. Trimming at V came to 5 bases and at J to 5 bases, leaving 6 bases not matched to a gene. The CDR3 is 13 amino acids. The V gene's germline CDR1 is DFQATT and CDR2 SNEGSKA (reference sequence).

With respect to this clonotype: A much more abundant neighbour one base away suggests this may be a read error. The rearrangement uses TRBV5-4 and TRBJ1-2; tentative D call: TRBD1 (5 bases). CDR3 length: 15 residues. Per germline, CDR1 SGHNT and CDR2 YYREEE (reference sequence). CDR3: CASSSTGGTNCGYTF. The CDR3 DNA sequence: TGTGCCAGCAGTTCTACCGGGGGGACGAACTGTGGCTACACCTTC.

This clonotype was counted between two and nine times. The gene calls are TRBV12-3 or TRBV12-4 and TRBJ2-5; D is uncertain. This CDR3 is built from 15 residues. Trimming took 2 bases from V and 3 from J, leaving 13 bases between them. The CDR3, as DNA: TGTGCCAGCAGTTTATTTGCGAGAGGTGAAGAGACCCAGTACTTC. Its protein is CASSLFARGEETQYF.

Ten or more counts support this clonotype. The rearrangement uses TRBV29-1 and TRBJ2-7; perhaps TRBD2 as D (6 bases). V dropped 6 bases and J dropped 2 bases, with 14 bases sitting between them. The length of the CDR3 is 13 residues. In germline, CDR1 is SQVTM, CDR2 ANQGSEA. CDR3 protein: CSVREAAAYEQYF. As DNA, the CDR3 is TGCAGCGTGAGGGAGGCCGCCGCCTACGAGCAGTACTTC.

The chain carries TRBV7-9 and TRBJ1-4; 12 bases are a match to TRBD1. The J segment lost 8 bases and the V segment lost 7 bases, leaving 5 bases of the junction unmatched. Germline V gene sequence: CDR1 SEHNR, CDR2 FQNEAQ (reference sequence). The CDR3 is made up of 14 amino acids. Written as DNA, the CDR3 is TGTGCCAGCATGTCCGGGACAGGGGGCGAAAAACTGTTTTTT. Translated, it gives CASMSGTGGEKLFF.

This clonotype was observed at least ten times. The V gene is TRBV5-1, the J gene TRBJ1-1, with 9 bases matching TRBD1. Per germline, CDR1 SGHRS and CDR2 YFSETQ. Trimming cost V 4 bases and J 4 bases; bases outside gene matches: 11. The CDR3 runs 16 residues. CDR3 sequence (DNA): TGCGCCAGCAGCCCGGGGACAGGGTGGGGTCGCACTGAAGCTTTCTTT. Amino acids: CASSPGTGWGRTEAFF.

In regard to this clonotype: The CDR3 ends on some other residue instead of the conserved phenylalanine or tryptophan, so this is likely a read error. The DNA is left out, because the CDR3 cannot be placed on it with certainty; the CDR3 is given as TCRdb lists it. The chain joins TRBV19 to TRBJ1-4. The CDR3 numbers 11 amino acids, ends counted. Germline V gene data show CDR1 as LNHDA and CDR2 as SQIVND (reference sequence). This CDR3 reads CASGPAVKLRY.

CDR3 loop: CASRLAGGYNEQFF. CDR3 bases: TGCGCCAGTCGACTAGCGGGAGGTTACAATGAGCAGTTCTTC. The gene calls are TRBV5-1 and TRBJ2-7; 13 bases agree with TRBD2. The J call may not be correct, given that the DNA end is closer to TRBJ2-1. Germline CDR1 SGHRS, CDR2 YFSETQ. This CDR3 is built from 14 residues.

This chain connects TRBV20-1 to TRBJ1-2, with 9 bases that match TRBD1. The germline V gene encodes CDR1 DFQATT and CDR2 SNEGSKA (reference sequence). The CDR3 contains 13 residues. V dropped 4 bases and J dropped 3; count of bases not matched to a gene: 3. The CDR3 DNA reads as TGCAGTGCTACGACAGGGGGTCACTATGGCTACACCTTC. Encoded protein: CSATTGGHYGYTF.

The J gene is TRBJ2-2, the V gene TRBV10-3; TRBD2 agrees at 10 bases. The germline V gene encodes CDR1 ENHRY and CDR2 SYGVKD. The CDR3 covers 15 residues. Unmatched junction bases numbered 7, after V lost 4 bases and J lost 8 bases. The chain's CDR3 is CAISAASGSDGELFF. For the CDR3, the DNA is TGTGCCATCAGTGCGGCTAGCGGGAGCGATGGGGAGCTGTTTTTT.

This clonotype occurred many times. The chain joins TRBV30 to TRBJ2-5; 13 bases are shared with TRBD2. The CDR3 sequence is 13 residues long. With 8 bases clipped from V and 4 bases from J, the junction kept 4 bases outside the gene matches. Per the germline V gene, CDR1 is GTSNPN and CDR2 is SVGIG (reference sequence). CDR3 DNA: TGTGCCGGGACTAGCGGGAAGGGAGAGACCCAGTACTTC. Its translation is CAGTSGKGETQYF.